This is a list of T cell receptor beta chains from one sample in a study of blood T cell repertoires in COVID-19. Repertoires were generated with immunoSEQ multiplex PCR, while TCRdb's copy carries only in-frame clones and drops some. Of 380,000 or so clones listed, roughly 86% are singletons. Source material: PBMCs or T cells enriched from blood (not recorded which). The receptors were gathered from a man aged 25 to 45 who had recovered from COVID-19. The CDR3 runs from the conserved cysteine through the conserved F or W. Each record gives: clone size, CDR3 length, J gene, D gene, V gene, CDR3 protein, CDR3 DNA. D genes are given only for firm matches. Expanded clones are given a class, and other clones once, few, many or no size at all.

>-|16|TRBJ2-1|TRBD1|TRBV10-1
CASSANPGQGPHEQFF
TGCGCCAGCAGTGCGAATCCGGGACAGGGGCCCCATGAGCAGTTCTTC
>-|15|TRBJ1-4|-|TRBV3-1/TRBV3-2
CASSLRGGAEEKLFF
TGTGCCAGCAGCCTCCGGGGGGGGGCGGAAGAAAAACTGTTTTTT
>-|16|TRBJ2-7|TRBD2|TRBV18
CASSSKRGASSYEQYF
TGTGCCAGCTCATCCAAGCGGGGCGCGAGCTCCTACGAGCAGTACTTC
>-|15|TRBJ2-7|TRBD2|TRBV9
CASSASASGVYEQYF
TGTGCCAGCAGCGCCTCGGCTAGCGGGGTTTACGAGCAGTACTTC
>-|11|TRBJ1-1|TRBD1|TRBV20-1
CSVVDRGEAFF
TGCAGTGTCGTGGACAGGGGAGAAGCTTTCTTT
>-|14|TRBJ1-1|TRBD1|TRBV7-9
CATAGQLMNTEAFF
TGTGCCACCGCGGGACAGCTCATGAACACTGAAGCTTTCTTT
>-|14|TRBJ1-1|TRBD1|TRBV9
CASSGTGSQTEAFF
TGTGCCAGCAGCGGGACAGGGTCCCAAACTGAAGCTTTCTTT
>-|15|TRBJ1-5|TRBD1|TRBV6-5
CSAGQGINSNQPQHF
TGTTCCGCGGGACAGGGGATTAATAGCAATCAGCCCCAGCATTTT
>-|13|TRBJ1-1|-|TRBV30
CAWSALQGSEAFF
TGTGCCTGGAGTGCATTACAGGGCAGTGAAGCTTTCTTT
>-|16|TRBJ1-1|-|TRBV6-5
CASSLDSVFQSTEAFF
TGTGCCAGCAGTTTAGACAGTGTGTTCCAGAGCACTGAAGCTTTCTTT
>-|13|TRBJ1-5|-|TRBV24-1
CATSGGPRQPQHF
TGTGCCACCAGTGGGGGGCCACGACAGCCCCAGCATTTT
>-|14|TRBJ2-7|-|TRBV4-1
CASSQEFSSYEQYF
TGCGCCAGCAGCCAAGAGTTCTCCTCCTACGAGCAGTACTTC
>-|16|TRBJ2-5|TRBD1|TRBV24-1
CATSDPKDRGRETQYF
TGTGCCACCAGTGACCCCAAGGACAGGGGGCGAGAGACCCAGTACTTC
>-|16|TRBJ1-2|TRBD1|TRBV9
CASSVSPSGTVEGYTF
TGTGCCAGCAGCGTATCCCCCTCCGGGACAGTGGAGGGCTACACCTTC
>-|16|TRBJ2-2|-|TRBV9
CASSVGLEINTGELFF
TGTGCCAGCAGCGTAGGCCTCGAGATAAACACCGGGGAGCTGTTTTTT
>-|13|TRBJ2-3|TRBD2|TRBV7-2
CASGTRSSDTQYF
TGTGCCAGCGGGACTAGATCGTCAGATACGCAGTATTTT
>-|11|TRBJ1-4|-|TRBV5-4
CASSYRGKLFF
TGTGCCAGCAGTTATCGCGGGAAACTGTTTTTT
>-|14|TRBJ2-3|-|TRBV19
CASSRTYNTDTQYF
TGTGCCAGTAGTAGGACTTATAACACAGATACGCAGTATTTT
>-|14|TRBJ2-1|TRBD1|TRBV5-1
CASSFGQGWDEQFF
TGCGCCAGCAGCTTCGGACAGGGTTGGGATGAGCAGTTCTTC
>-|16|TRBJ1-4|TRBD1|TRBV6-5
CASSSATGGEGEKLFF
TGTGCCAGCAGTTCAGCAACAGGGGGCGAGGGTGAAAAACTGTTTTTT
>-|11|TRBJ2-5|-|TRBV24-1
CATGHQETQYF
TGTGCCACCGGCCACCAAGAGACCCAGTACTTC
>once|15|TRBJ2-1|-|TRBV10-2
CASSLNLGTYNEQFF
TGCGCCAGCAGTTTAAACCTCGGGACCTACAATGAGCAGTTCTTC
>-|19|TRBJ2-5|TRBD1|TRBV12-5
CASGLDQYPGTGDQETQYF
TGTGCTAGTGGTTTGGATCAATACCCCGGGACAGGAGACCAAGAGACCCAGTACTTC
>-|14|TRBJ2-3|TRBD2|TRBV3-1/TRBV3-2
CASSRQRGIDTQYF
TGTGCCAGCAGCCGACAGCGGGGGATAGATACGCAGTATTTT
>-|16|TRBJ1-2|-|TRBV6-6
CASTQIRVAENYGYTF
TGTGCCAGCACCCAAATCCGGGTCGCGGAGAACTATGGCTACACCTTC
>-|15|TRBJ2-2|TRBD2|TRBV19
CASTMRGASTGELFF
TGTGCCAGTACTATGCGGGGGGCTTCCACCGGGGAGCTGTTTTTT
>-|16|TRBJ2-2|TRBD2|TRBV5-4
CASSELAGSNTGELFF
TGTGCCAGCAGCGAACTAGCGGGGAGTAACACCGGGGAGCTGTTTTTT
>-|15|TRBJ1-5|-|TRBV19
CASSISQPTNQPQHF
TGTGCCAGTAGTATAAGTCAACCTACCAATCAGCCCCAGCATTTT
>once|13|TRBJ2-1|-|TRBV19
CASSPGGYNEQFF
TGTGCCAGTAGTCCCGGGGGTTACAATGAGCAGTTCTTC
>-|18|TRBJ2-2|TRBD1|TRBV9
CASSVGDRVYQNTGELFF
TGTGCCAGCAGCGTAGGTGACAGGGTGTACCAGAACACCGGGGAGCTGTTTTTT
>once|17|TRBJ2-7|TRBD2|TRBV10-2
CASSVTSGGSSSYEQYF
TGCGCCAGCAGTGTCACTAGCGGGGGGTCTAGCTCCTACGAGCAGTACTTC
>once|15|TRBJ2-5|-|TRBV7-9
CASSFVFGGQETQYF
TGTGCCAGCAGCTTTGTATTCGGGGGACAAGAGACCCAGTACTTC
>-|14|TRBJ1-1|-|TRBV7-2
CASSLVVADTEAFF
TGTGCCAGCAGCTTAGTGGTCGCGGACACTGAAGCTTTCTTT
>-|13|TRBJ1-2|-|TRBV2
CARFRGSNYGYTF
TGTGCCAGATTCAGGGGATCTAACTATGGCTACACCTTC
>-|15|TRBJ1-2|TRBD1|TRBV11-2
CASSAGQGAGYGYTF
TGTGCCAGCAGCGCCGGACAGGGGGCCGGGTATGGCTACACCTTC
>once|15|TRBJ1-4|-|TRBV28
CASRLHRVRDEKLFF
TGTGCCAGCAGGCTACACAGGGTTCGCGATGAAAAACTGTTTTTT
>-|16|TRBJ2-7|TRBD1|TRBV4-1
CASSIQGTGRSYEQYF
TGCGCCAGCAGCATCCAGGGGACAGGGCGCTCCTACGAGCAGTACTTC
>-|13|TRBJ1-4|-|TRBV20-1
CSASGGAGEKLFF
TGCAGTGCTAGTGGGGGCGCTGGGGAAAAACTGTTTTTT
>-|17|TRBJ2-4|TRBD1|TRBV3-1/TRBV3-2
CASSQAARGLAKNIQYF
TGTGCCAGCAGCCAAGCAGCCAGGGGGTTAGCCAAAAACATTCAGTACTTC
>-|13|TRBJ2-7|-|TRBV5-1
CASSFPGVDEQYF
TGCGCCAGCAGCTTCCCCGGAGTCGACGAGCAGTACTTC
>-|17|TRBJ1-4|TRBD1|TRBV4-1
CASSQGTGSRTNEKLFF
TGCGCCAGCAGCCAAGGGACAGGGAGTAGAACTAATGAAAAACTGTTTTTT
>-|14|TRBJ1-2|TRBD1|TRBV9
CASSGQGAGDGYTF
TGTGCCAGCAGCGGACAGGGGGCCGGGGATGGCTACACCTTC
>once|14|TRBJ2-7|TRBD1|TRBV5-1
CASSFTGQGYEQYF
TGCGCCAGCAGCTTCACGGGACAGGGTTACGAGCAGTACTTC
>once|16|TRBJ1-6|-|TRBV6-5
CASSYSPGIYNSPLHF
TGTGCCAGCAGTTACAGTCCGGGTATCTATAATTCACCCCTCCACTTT
>-|15|TRBJ2-5|-|TRBV12-5
CASANQARVRETQYF
TGTGCTAGTGCAAATCAGGCGCGAGTTCGGGAGACCCAGTACTTC
>-|15|TRBJ1-1|TRBD1|TRBV5-8
CASSPNRGKNTEAFF
TGTGCCAGCAGCCCTAACAGGGGGAAGAACACTGAAGCTTTCTTT
>once|15|TRBJ1-4|TRBD1|TRBV5-1
CASSPEGQRNEKLFF
TGCGCCAGCAGCCCGGAGGGACAGAGAAATGAAAAACTGTTTTTT
>-|16|TRBJ2-1|-|TRBV7-2
CASSLWGGRSYNEQFF
TGTGCCAGCAGCTTATGGGGGGGCCGGAGCTACAATGAGCAGTTCTTC
>-|15|TRBJ1-5|-|TRBV19
CASSSTVYSNQPQHF
TGTGCCAGTAGTTCGACAGTATATAGCAATCAGCCCCAGCATTTT
>-|11|TRBJ1-1|-|TRBV6-2/TRBV6-3
CASSFPGEAFF
TGTGCCAGCAGTTTCCCAGGGGAAGCTTTCTTT
>-|14|TRBJ2-5|-|TRBV6-5
CASSFVLAPETQYF
TGTGCCAGCAGTTTCGTCCTAGCCCCAGAGACCCAGTACTTC
>-|16|TRBJ2-5|TRBD1|TRBV7-9
CASSLGQGAPLETQYF
TGTGCCAGCAGCCTAGGACAGGGGGCGCCCCTAGAGACCCAGTACTTC
>-|17|TRBJ2-3|TRBD2|TRBV7-2
CASSLSAGGPATDTQYF
TGTGCCAGCAGCTTAAGTGCGGGGGGGCCGGCCACAGATACGCAGTATTTT
>-|12|TRBJ2-7|-|TRBV5-1
CASTGQSYEQYF
TGCGCCAGCACCGGACAGAGCTACGAGCAGTACTTC
>-|13|TRBJ1-1|-|TRBV25-1
CASSADSIAEAFF
TGTGCCAGCAGTGCGGACAGTATCGCTGAAGCTTTCTTT
>once|11|TRBJ1-2|-|TRBV12-3/TRBV12-4
CASSPAGMDTF
TGTGCCAGCAGTCCAGCGGGGATGGACACCTTC
>once|17|TRBJ2-7|TRBD1|TRBV27
CASSSRLGSTGFYEQYF
TGTGCCAGCAGCAGTCGTTTGGGGTCGACAGGGTTCTACGAGCAGTACTTC
>-|14|TRBJ1-6|TRBD1|TRBV6-5
CASNLQGRGSPLHF
TGTGCCAGCAATTTACAGGGGAGAGGGTCACCCCTCCACTTT
>-|16|TRBJ2-7|-|TRBV5-5
CASSLSIGQTLYEQYF
TGTGCCAGCAGCTTGTCGATCGGACAGACCCTCTACGAGCAGTACTTC
>-|15|TRBJ2-2|-|TRBV6-4
CASSPTPSGPGELFF
TGTGCCAGCAGTCCCACCCCCAGTGGGCCCGGGGAGCTGTTTTTT